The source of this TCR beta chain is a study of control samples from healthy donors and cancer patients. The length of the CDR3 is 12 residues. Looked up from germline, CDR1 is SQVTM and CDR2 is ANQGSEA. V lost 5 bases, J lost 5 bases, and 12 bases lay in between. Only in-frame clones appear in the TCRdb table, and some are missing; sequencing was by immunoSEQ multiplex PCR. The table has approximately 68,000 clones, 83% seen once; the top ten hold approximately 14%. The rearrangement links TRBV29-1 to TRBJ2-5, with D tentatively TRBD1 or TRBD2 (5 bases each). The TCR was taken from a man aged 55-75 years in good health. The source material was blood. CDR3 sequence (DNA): TGCAGCGTTCGTGAGGGGCGGGAGACCCAGTACTTC. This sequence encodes CSVREGRETQYF. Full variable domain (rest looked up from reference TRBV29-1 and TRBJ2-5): SAVISQKPSRDICQRGTSLTIQCQVDSQVTMMFWYRQQPGQSLTLIATANQGSEATYESGFVIDKFPISRPNLTFSTLTVSNMSPEDSSIYLCSVREGRETQYFGPGTRLLVL.